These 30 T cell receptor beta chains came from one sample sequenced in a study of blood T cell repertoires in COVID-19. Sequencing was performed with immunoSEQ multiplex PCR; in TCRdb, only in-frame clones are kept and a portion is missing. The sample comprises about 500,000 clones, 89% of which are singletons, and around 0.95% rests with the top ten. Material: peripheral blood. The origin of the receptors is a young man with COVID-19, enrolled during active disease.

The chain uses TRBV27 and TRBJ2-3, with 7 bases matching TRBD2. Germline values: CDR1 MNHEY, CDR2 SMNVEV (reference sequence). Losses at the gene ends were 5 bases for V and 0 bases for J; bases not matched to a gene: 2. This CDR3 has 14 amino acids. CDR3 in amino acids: CASSLAVSTDTQYF. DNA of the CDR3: TGTGCCAGCAGTCTAGCGGTTAGCACAGATACGCAGTATTTT.

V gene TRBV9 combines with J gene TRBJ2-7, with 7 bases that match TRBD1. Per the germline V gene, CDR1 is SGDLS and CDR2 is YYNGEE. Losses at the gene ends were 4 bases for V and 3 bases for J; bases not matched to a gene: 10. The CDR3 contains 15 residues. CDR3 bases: TGTGCCAGCAGCTTCCATCCGGGACAGCTCTACGAGCAGTACTTC. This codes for CASSFHPGQLYEQYF.

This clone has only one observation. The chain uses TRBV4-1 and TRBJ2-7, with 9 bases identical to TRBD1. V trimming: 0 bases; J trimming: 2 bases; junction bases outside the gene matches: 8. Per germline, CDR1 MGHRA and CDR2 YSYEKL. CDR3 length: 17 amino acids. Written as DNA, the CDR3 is TGCGCCAGCAGCCAAGATCTAATAGGGACAGGGACCTACGAGCAGTACTTC. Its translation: CASSQDLIGTGTYEQYF.

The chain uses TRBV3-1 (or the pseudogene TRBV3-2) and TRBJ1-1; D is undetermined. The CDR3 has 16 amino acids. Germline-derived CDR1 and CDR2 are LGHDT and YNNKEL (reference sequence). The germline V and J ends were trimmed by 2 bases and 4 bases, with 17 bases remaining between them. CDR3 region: CASSQIFNTGSTEAFF. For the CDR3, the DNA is TGTGCCAGCAGCCAAATATTTAACACGGGGAGCACTGAAGCTTTCTTT.

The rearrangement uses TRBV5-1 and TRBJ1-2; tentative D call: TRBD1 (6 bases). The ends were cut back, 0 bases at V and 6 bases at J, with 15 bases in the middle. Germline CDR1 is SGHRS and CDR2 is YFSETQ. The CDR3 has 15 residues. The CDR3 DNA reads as TGCGCCAGCAGCTTGGGTTGGGGGCGCGCCCATGGCTACACCTTC. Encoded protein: CASSLGWGRAHGYTF.

The CDR3 DNA sequence: TGTGCCAGCAGCCCCCTGGCGGTTCCTTTATCCCAAGAGACCCAGTACTTC. This gives the protein CASSPLAVPLSQETQYF. The chain employs TRBV14 and TRBJ2-5; D is unclear. With 4 bases removed from V and 1 base from J, the gap between germline ends came to 19 bases. The CDR3 is 17 residues long. Germline-derived CDR1 and CDR2 are SGHDN and FVKESK.

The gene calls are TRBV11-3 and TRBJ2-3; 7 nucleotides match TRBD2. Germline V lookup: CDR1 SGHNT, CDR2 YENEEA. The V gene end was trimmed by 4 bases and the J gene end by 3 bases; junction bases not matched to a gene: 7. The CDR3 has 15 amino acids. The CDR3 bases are TGTGCCAGCAGCTACGGCGGGAGATTTACAGATACGCAGTATTTT. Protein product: CASSYGGRFTDTQYF.

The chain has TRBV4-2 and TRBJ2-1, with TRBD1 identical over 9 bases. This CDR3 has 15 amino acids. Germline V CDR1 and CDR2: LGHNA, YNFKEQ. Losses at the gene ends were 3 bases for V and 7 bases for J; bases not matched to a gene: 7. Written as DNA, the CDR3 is TGTGCCAGCAGCCAGGGGGGACAGGGTAGGAATGAGCAGTTCTTC. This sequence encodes CASSQGGQGRNEQFF.

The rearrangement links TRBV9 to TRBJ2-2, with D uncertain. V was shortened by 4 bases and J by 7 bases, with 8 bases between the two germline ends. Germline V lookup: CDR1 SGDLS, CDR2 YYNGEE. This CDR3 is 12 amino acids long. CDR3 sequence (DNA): TGTGCCAGCAGCCTAGAGCTCGGGGAGCTGTTTTTT. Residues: CASSLELGELFF.

CDR3 nucleotides: TGCAGCGTTATTCTCCGGACTAGCGGGAGGGGGTTGATGACAGATACGCAGTATTTT. As protein: CSVILRTSGRGLMTDTQYF. V and J are TRBV29-1 and TRBJ2-3; 15 positions agree with TRBD2. The CDR3 extends over 19 amino acids. From germline, CDR1 is SQVTM and CDR2 ANQGSEA. Trimming took 5 bases from V and 3 from J; bases not matched to a gene: 15.

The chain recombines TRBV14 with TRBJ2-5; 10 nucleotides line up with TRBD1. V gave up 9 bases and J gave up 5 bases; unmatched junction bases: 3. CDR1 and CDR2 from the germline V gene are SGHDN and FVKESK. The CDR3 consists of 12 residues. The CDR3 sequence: CARTGGWETQYF. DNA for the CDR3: TGTGCCAGGACAGGGGGCTGGGAGACCCAGTACTTC. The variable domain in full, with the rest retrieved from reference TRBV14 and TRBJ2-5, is EAGVTQFPSHSVIEKGQTVTLRCDPISGHDNLYWYRRVMGKEIKFLLHFVKESKQDESGMPNNRFLAERTGGTYSTLKVQPAELEDSGVYFCARTGGWETQYFGPGTRLLVL.

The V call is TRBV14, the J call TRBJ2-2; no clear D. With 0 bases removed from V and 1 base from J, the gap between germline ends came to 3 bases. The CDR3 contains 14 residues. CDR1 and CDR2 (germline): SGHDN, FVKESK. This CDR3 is CASSQDWNTGELFF. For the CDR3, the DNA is TGTGCCAGCAGCCAAGACTGGAACACCGGGGAGCTGTTTTTT.

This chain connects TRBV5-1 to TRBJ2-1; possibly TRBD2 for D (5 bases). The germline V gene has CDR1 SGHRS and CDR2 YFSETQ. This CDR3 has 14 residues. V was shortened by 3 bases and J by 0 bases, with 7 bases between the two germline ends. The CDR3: CASSWRSSYNEQFF. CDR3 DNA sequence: TGCGCCAGCAGCTGGAGGAGCTCCTACAATGAGCAGTTCTTC. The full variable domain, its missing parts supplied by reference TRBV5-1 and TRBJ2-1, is KAGVTQTPRYLIKTRGQQVTLSCSPISGHRSVSWYQQTPGQGLQFLFEYFSETQRNKGNFPGRFSGRQFSNSRSEMNVSTLELGDSALYLCASSWRSSYNEQFFGPGTRLTVL.

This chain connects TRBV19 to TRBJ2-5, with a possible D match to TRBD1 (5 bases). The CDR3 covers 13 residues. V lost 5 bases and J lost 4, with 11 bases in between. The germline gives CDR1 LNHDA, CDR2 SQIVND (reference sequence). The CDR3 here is CASSSGLGETQYF. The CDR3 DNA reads TGTGCCAGTAGTTCAGGGTTGGGAGAGACCCAGTACTTC.

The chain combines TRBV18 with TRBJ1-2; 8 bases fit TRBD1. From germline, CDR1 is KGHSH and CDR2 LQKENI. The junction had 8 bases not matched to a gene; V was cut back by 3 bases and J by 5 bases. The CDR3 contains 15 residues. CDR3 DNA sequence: TGTGCCAGCTCACCGGGACAGGAAAGACGATATGGCTACACCTTC. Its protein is CASSPGQERRYGYTF.

The CDR3 DNA sequence: TGCGCCAGCAGCTTGGCTACGGGAGGGGATTATGGCTACACCTTC. This sequence encodes CASSLATGGDYGYTF. The chain uses TRBV5-1 and TRBJ1-2; weak D call: TRBD1 (5 bases). Trimming cost V 0 bases and J 5 bases, with 14 bases left between them. Germline CDR1 and CDR2: SGHRS and YFSETQ. The CDR3 loop spans 15 amino acids.

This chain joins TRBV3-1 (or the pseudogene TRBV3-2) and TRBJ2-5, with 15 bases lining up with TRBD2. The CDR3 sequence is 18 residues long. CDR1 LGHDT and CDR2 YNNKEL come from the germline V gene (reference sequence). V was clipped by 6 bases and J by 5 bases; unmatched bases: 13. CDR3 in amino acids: CASSQPLRTSGRGETQYF. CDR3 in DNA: TGTGCCAGCAGTCAACCCCTTAGGACTAGCGGGAGGGGGGAGACCCAGTACTTC.

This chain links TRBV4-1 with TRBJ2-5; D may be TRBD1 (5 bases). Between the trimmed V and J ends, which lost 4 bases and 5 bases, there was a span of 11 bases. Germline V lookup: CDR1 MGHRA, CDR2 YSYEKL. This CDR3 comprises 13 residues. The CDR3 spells CASSLRVRETQYF. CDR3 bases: TGCGCCAGCAGCCTCAGGGTCCGGGAGACCCAGTACTTC.

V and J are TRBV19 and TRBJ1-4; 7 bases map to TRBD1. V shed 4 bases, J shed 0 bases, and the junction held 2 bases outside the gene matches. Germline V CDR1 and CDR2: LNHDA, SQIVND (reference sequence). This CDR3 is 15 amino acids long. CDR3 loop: CASSTGGSTNEKLFF. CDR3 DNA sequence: TGTGCCAGTAGTACAGGGGGTTCAACTAATGAAAAACTGTTTTTT.

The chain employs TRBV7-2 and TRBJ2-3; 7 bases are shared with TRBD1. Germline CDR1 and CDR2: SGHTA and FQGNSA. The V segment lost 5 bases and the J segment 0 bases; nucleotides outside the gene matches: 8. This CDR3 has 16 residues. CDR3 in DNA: TGTGCCAGCAGCACTGGGGTGGGACAGAGCACAGATACGCAGTATTTT. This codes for CASSTGVGQSTDTQYF.

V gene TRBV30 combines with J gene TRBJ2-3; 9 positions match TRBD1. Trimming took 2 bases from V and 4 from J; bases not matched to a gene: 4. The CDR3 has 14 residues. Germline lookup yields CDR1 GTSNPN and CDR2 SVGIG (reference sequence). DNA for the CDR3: TGTGCCTGGAGTCCGGGGACAGGGCCAGATACGCAGTATTTT. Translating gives CAWSPGTGPDTQYF.

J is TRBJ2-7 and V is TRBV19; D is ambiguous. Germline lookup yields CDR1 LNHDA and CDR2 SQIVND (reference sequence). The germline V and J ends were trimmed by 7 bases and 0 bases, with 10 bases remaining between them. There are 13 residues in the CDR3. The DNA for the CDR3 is TGTGCCAGTACTTCCCCGAGCTCCTACGAGCAGTACTTC. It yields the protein CASTSPSSYEQYF.

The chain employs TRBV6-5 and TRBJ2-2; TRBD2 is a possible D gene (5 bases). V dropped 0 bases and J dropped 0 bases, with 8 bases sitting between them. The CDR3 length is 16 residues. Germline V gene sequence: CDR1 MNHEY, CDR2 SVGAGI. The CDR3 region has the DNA TGTGCCAGCAGTTACTCTAGGACTCCGAACACCGGGGAGCTGTTTTTT. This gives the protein CASSYSRTPNTGELFF.

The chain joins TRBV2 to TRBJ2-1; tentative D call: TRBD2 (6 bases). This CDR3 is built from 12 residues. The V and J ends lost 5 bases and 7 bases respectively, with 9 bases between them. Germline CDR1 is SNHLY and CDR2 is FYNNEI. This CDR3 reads CASSRLGNEQFF. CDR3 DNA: TGTGCCAGCAGTCGACTAGGGAATGAGCAGTTCTTC.

CDR3 nucleotides: TGTGCCAGCAGCACGGCGGCGGACAGGGCCTTCAATGAAAAACTGTTTTTT. Translated: CASSTAADRAFNEKLFF. This rearrangement joins TRBV5-5 to TRBJ1-4; the match to TRBD1 covers 8 bases. Trimming cost V 4 bases and J 5 bases; bases outside gene matches: 13. CDR3 length equals 17 residues. The V gene's germline CDR1 is SGHKS and CDR2 YYEKEE (reference sequence).

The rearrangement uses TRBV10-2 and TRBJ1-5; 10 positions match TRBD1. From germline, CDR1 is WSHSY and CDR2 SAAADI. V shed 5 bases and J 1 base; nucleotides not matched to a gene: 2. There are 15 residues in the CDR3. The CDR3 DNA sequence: TGCGCCAGCAGTTCGGGACAGGGGAGCAATCAGCCCCAGCATTTT. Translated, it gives CASSSGQGSNQPQHF.

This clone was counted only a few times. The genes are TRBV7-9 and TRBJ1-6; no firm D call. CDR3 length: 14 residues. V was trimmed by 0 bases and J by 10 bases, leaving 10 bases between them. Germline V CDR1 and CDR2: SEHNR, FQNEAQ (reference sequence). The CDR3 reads CASSLATGNSPLHF. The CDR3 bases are TGTGCCAGCAGCTTAGCGACCGGGAACTCACCCCTCCACTTT.

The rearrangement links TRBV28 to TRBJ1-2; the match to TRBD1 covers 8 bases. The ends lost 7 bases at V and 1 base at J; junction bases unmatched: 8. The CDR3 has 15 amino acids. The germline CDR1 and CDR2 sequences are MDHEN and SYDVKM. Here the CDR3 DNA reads TGTGCCAGCACCCCTGACAGGGGAATTAACTATGGCTACACCTTC. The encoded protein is CASTPDRGINYGYTF.

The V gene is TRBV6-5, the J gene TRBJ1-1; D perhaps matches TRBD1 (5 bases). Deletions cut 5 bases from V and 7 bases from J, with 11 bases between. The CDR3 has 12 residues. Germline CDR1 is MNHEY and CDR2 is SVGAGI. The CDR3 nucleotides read TGTGCCAGCAGTAACGGGGGGGATGAAGCTTTCTTT. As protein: CASSNGGDEAFF.

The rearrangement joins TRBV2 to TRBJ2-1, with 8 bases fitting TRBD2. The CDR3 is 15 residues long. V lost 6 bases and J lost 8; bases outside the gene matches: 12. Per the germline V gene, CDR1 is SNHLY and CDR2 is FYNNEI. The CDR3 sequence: CASSLAGNLVDEQFF. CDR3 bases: TGTGCCAGCAGCTTAGCGGGAAATTTAGTAGATGAGCAGTTCTTC.